This TCR beta chain was obtained from a study of regulatory T cells in long-lasting Graves disease. Study context: Disease was considered persistent Graves' disease after over 5 years of antithyroid drugs (with positive TSH receptor antibodies).

The CDR3 loop spans 15 amino acids. Trimming removed 0 bases at V and 8 bases at J, with 19 bases between. The germline gives CDR1 SQVTM, CDR2 ANQGSEA. Assembly of TCR beta libraries relied on iRepertoire HTBI primers together with Arm-PCR of CDR3 regions. One entry per CDR3 protein results from TCRdb running MiXCR on the multiplex PCR reads. The sample lists about 470,000 distinct CDR3 sequences, under 25% occurring once. This clonotype was detected only a few times. The antigen remains undetermined. Stated time point: persistent/refractory GD, antithyroid drugs over 5 years with positive TRAb. The TCR library was made from RNA that had been extracted from PBMCs in TRIzol. The guidelines of the American Thyroid Association were the basis for diagnosing Graves' disease. Findings and caveats of the study: Sample size, which was small, may have reduced accuracy.

The sample was peripheral blood mononuclear cells (PBMCs), taken when the disease was refractory, from a patient treated with antithyroid drugs. The source is a female donor with Graves disease. The V call is TRBV29-1, the J call TRBJ1-2, with D hard to call. In DNA form, the CDR3 reads TGCAGCGTTGAAGAAGTAGATCGGTGGGCTCGAGGCTACACCTTC. Translated: CSVEEVDRWARGYTF.